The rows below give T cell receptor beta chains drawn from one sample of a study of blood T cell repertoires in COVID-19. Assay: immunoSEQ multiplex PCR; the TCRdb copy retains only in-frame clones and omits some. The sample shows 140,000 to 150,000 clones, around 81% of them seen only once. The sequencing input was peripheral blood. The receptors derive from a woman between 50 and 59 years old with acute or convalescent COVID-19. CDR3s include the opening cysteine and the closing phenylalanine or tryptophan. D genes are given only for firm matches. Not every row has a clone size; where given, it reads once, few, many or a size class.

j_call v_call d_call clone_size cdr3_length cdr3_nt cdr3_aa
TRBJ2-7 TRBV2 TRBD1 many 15 TGTGCCAGCAGTGAAGCGCGGACAGGGATCAACGAGCAGTACTTC CASSEARTGINEQYF
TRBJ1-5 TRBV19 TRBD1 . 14 TGTGCCAGTAGCCCAACAGGGGGCGGTCAGCCCCAGCATTTT CASSPTGGGQPQHF
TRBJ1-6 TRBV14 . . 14 TGTGCCAGCAGTTACAGGGAGTACTCGTCACCCCTCCACTTT CASSYREYSSPLHF
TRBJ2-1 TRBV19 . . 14 TGTGCCAGTAGTATAGGGGGTGGGGCCAATGAGCAGTTCTTC CASSIGGGANEQFF
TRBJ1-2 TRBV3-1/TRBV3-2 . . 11 TGTGCCAGTGATTCGGGTTATGGCTACACCTTC CASDSGYGYTF
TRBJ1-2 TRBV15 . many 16 TGTGCCACCAGCAGAGATTTAGCCAGCCTTAACTATGGCTACACCTTC CATSRDLASLNYGYTF
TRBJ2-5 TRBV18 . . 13 TGTGCCAGCTCACCACCCGACAGGGAGACCCAGTACTTC CASSPPDRETQYF
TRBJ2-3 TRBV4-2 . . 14 TGTGCCAGCAGTAAGACGGGGATCACAGATACGCAGTATTTT CASSKTGITDTQYF
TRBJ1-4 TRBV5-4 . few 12 TGTGCCAGCAGCAGTGACGGCCGGAGACTGTTTTTT CASSSDGRRLFF
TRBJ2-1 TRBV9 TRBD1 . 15 TGTGCCAGCAGCGCCGGGACAGGGATATACAATGAGCAGTTCTTC CASSAGTGIYNEQFF
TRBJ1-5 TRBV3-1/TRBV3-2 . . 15 TGTGCCAGCAGCCAAGAAGGGGTTTGGAATCAGCCCCAGCATTTT CASSQEGVWNQPQHF
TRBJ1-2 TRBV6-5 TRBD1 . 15 TGTGCCAGCAGTTCCACAGGGGGCGAAATCTATGGCTACACCTTC CASSSTGGEIYGYTF
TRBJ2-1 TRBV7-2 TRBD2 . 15 TGTGCCAGCAGCTTTAGCGGGGGGAAAGGTACTGAGCAGTTCTTC CASSFSGGKGTEQFF
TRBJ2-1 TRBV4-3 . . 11 TGCGCCAGCAGCCAAGGCAGTGAGCAGTTCTTC CASSQGSEQFF
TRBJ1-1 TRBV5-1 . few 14 TGCGCCAGCAGCTTGGAGGGGACTATGAGAGAAGCTTTCTTT CASSLEGTMREAFF
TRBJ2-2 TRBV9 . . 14 TGTGCCAGCAGCGTAGACACCTACACCGGGGAGCTGTTTTTT CASSVDTYTGELFF
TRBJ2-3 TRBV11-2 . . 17 TGTGCCAGCAGTCCTCCGGGGGCAGGGGGTGGCACAGATACGCAGTATTTT CASSPPGAGGGTDTQYF
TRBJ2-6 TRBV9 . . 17 TGTGCCAGCAGCGTAGAGGCCAGGGGAGCTGGGGCCAACGTCCTGACTTTC CASSVEARGAGANVLTF
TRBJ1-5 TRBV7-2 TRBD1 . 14 TGTGCCAGCAGCAACGGACAGGGATCTCAGCCCCAGCATTTT CASSNGQGSQPQHF
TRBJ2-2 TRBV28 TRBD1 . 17 TGTGCCAGCAGCCCAGCTCCGCCGGGACAGGGGAACAGGGAGCTGTTTTTT CASSPAPPGQGNRELFF
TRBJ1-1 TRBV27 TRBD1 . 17 TGTGCCAGCACCGGGACAGCTCCTTTTGGAGGAAACACTGAAGCTTTCTTT CASTGTAPFGGNTEAFF
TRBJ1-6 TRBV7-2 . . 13 TGTGCCTGTGGCAGGCAAGGGGATTCACCCCTCCACTTT CACGRQGDSPLHF
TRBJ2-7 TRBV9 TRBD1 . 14 TGTGCCAGCAGCGGCCGGGACAGCTCCTACGAGCAGTACTTC CASSGRDSSYEQYF
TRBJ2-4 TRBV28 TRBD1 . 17 TGTGCCAGCAGTTTCCGGCTCAGGGGGATCCAAAAAAACATTCAGTACTTC CASSFRLRGIQKNIQYF
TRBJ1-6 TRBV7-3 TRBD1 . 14 TGTGCCAGCAGCTCCGGACAGGGGAATTCACCCCTCCACTTT CASSSGQGNSPLHF
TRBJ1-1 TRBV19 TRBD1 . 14 TGTGCCAGTAAAACGGGACAGATGAACACTGAAGCTTTCTTT CASKTGQMNTEAFF
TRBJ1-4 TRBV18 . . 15 TGTGCCAGCTCACCACCTGGGGAGTTCCATGAAAAACTGTTTTTT CASSPPGEFHEKLFF
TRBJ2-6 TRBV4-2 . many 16 TGTGCCAGCAGCGTATTCCGGGACTCTGGGGCCAACGTCCTGACTTTC CASSVFRDSGANVLTF
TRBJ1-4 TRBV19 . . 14 TGTGCCAGTAGCAACGAAGCGGGATTAGAAAAACTGTTTTTT CASSNEAGLEKLFF
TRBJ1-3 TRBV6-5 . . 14 TGTGCCAGCAGCCAATTGACAGGAACAAACACCATATATTTT CASSQLTGTNTIYF
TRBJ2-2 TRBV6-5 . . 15 TGTGCCAGCAGTCTTTACCGACAGAACACCGGGGAGCTGTTTTTT CASSLYRQNTGELFF
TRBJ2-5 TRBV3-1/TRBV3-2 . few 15 TGTGCCAGCAGCCATGGCAGGGGAGTTGAAGAGACCCAGTACTTC CASSHGRGVEETQYF
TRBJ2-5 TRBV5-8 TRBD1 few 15 TGTGCCAGCAGCTTGGGACAGGGGGCCATAAAGACCCAGTACTTC CASSLGQGAIKTQYF
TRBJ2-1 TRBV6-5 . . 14 TGTGCCAGCAGTTGGATCACAGGGACCGATGAGCAGTTCTTC CASSWITGTDEQFF
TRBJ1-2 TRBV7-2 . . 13 TGTGCCAGCAGACAAGACAGGATCTATGGCTACACCTTC CASRQDRIYGYTF
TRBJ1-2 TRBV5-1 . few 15 TGCGCCAGCAGCTTGGCCCCAGGGGCGAACTATGGCTACACCTTC CASSLAPGANYGYTF
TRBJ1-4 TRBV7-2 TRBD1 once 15 TGTGCCAGCAGCTTAGACGGGACAGTGTCAGGAAAACTGTTTTTT CASSLDGTVSGKLFF
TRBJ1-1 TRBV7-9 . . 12 TGTGCCAGCAGCACCATGGCGGATGAAGCTTTCTTT CASSTMADEAFF
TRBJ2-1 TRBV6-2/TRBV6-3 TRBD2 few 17 TGTGCCAGCAGCTCTTCCCCACCGGGCGGGGGAGAGAATGAGCAGTTCTTC CASSSSPPGGGENEQFF
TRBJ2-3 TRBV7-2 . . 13 TGTGCCAGCAGCTCATCCGATAGCCATACGCAGTATTTT CASSSSDSHTQYF
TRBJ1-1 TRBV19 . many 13 TGTGCCAGTAGTATCGGAGGGTTCACTGAAGCTTTCTTT CASSIGGFTEAFF
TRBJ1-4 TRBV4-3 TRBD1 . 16 TGCGCCAGCAGCCAAGAGTCGGGGACAGGGGCTGAAAAACTGTTTTTT CASSQESGTGAEKLFF
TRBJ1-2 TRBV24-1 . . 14 TGTGCCACCAGTGATCAGGGGACGGACTATGGCTACACCTTC CATSDQGTDYGYTF
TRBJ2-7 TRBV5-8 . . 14 TGTGCCAGCAGCTTCGGTCTGAGCGTCTACGAGCAGTACTTC CASSFGLSVYEQYF
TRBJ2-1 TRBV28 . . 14 TGTGCCACCCGAGGAGGGGGCTACTACAATGAGCAGTTCTTC CATRGGGYYNEQFF
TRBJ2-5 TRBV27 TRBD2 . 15 TGTGCCAGCAGTTTGGGTCCTAGCGGGGGAGAGACCCAGTACTTC CASSLGPSGGETQYF
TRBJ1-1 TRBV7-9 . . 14 TGTGCCAGCAGCTTCTGGACGGGGGGCACTGAAGCTTTCTTT CASSFWTGGTEAFF
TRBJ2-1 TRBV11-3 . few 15 TGTGCCAGCAGCTTAGATCACAGCTCCTACAATGAGCAGTTCTTC CASSLDHSSYNEQFF